Following are 21 T cell receptor beta chains from one sample sequenced in a study of blood T cells in healthy people across ages. A J-beta primer mix and a sample-barcoded 5' primer were used in a second PCR of roughly 6 to 11 cycles. TCRdb re-derived calls from the 5' RACE reads in MiXCR, one entry per CDR3 protein. This table has about 970,000 distinct CDR3 sequences, around 54% appearing once. The material sequenced was blood. The source of these receptors is an older woman in good health.

Notes on this clonotype: One junction end does not reproduce the germline sequence, and a read error may be involved. The chain is built from TRBV20-1 and TRBJ2-1; D is possibly TRBD2 (5 bases). CDR1 is DFQATT, CDR2 SNEGSKA, per germline (reference sequence). The CDR3 covers 17 residues. The CDR3 region is CIASIHVAEVIYNEQFF. The CDR3 DNA is TGCATTGCTAGCATCCACGTGGCGGAAGTCATATACAATGAGCAGTTCTTC.

This clonotype was counted between two and nine times. The CDR3: CASSKGQGNTEAFF. CDR3 bases: TGCGCCAGCAGTAAGGGGCAGGGGAACACTGAAGCTTTCTTT. The rearrangement uses TRBV4-1 and TRBJ1-1; D perhaps matches TRBD1 (5 bases). CDR3 length: 14 amino acids. V was pared by 6 bases and J by 1 base, with 12 bases between. From germline, CDR1 is MGHRA and CDR2 YSYEKL.

The chain recombines TRBV28 with TRBJ1-1; D unclear. This CDR3 region has 15 residues. Germline assignment: CDR1 MDHEN and CDR2 SYDVKM. V lost 4 bases and J 4 bases, leaving 16 bases between the germline ends. The CDR3 protein is CASSYPLPHGTEAFF. The CDR3 nucleotides read TGTGCCAGCAGTTATCCCCTGCCTCACGGCACTGAAGCTTTCTTT.

This sequence joins TRBV29-1 and TRBJ2-1; the D gene is possibly TRBD1 (5 bases). V gave up 4 bases and J gave up 0 bases, with 22 bases separating them. The CDR3 runs 18 residues. CDR1 and CDR2 (germline): SQVTM, ANQGSEA. Written as DNA, the CDR3 is TGCAGCGTTGGGGGCTTCTCACGTATGTGGAACTCCTACAATGAGCAGTTCTTC. This sequence encodes CSVGGFSRMWNSYNEQFF.

V usage is TRBV27 and J usage is TRBJ2-4, with 12 bases matching TRBD2. Germline V CDR1 and CDR2: MNHEY, SMNVEV (reference sequence). The ends lost 4 bases at V and 14 bases at J; junction bases unmatched: 9. This CDR3 comprises 14 residues. The CDR3 nucleotides are TGTGCCAGCAGTTCCCGGACTAGCGGGATAGGAGAGTACTTC. It translates to CASSSRTSGIGEYF.

This chain links TRBV6-2 or TRBV6-3 with TRBJ2-5, with 10 bases that match TRBD2. The CDR3 is 16 residues long. V shed 8 bases, J shed 11 bases, and the junction held 20 bases outside the gene matches. Germline V gives CDR1 MNHEY, CDR2 SVGEGT. The CDR3 DNA follows: TGTGCCAGCGCCACCGCGGCTCTAGCGGGAGATCATGAGCAGTACTTC. Translation: CASATAALAGDHEQYF.

The chain is built from TRBV12-3 or TRBV12-4 and TRBJ2-3; tentatively, D is TRBD1 or TRBD2 (5 bases each). CDR3 length: 14 residues. Deletions cut 6 bases from V and 2 bases from J, with 12 bases between. CDR3: CASRQDSNTDTQYF. The CDR3 coding sequence is TGTGCCAGCAGACAGGACTCAAACACAGATACGCAGTATTTT.

The count of this clonotype is one. This rearrangement joins TRBV20-1 to TRBJ2-3; a possible D gene is TRBD2 (5 bases). From germline, CDR1 is DFQATT and CDR2 SNEGSKA (reference sequence). Trimming took 0 bases from V and 2 from J, leaving 12 bases between them. This CDR3 has 15 amino acids. The CDR3 DNA is TGCAGTGCTAGAGATTACGGAGGTCCCACAGATACGCAGTATTTT. Its protein product is CSARDYGGPTDTQYF.

The chain couples TRBV27 to TRBJ1-5, with D hard to call. The V gene's germline CDR1 is MNHEY and CDR2 SMNVEV (reference sequence). This CDR3 comprises 15 residues. V was trimmed by 7 bases and J by 6 bases, leaving 19 bases between them. CDR3 nucleotide sequence: TGTGCCAGCAAGACCCCAGGTTCCCGAAGTCAGCCCCAGCATTTT. Protein: CASKTPGSRSQPQHF.

This clonotype has just one count. The V gene is TRBV28, the J gene TRBJ1-1, with 11 positions matching TRBD1. V gave up 8 bases and J gave up 3 bases; unmatched junction bases: 8. This CDR3 region has 15 residues. Germline CDR1 and CDR2: MDHEN and SYDVKM. The chain's CDR3 is CASCWTGGMDTEAFF. Here the CDR3 DNA reads TGTGCCAGCTGCTGGACAGGGGGCATGGACACTGAAGCTTTCTTT.

This clonotype showed up just a few times. The rearrangement uses TRBV2 and TRBJ2-1, with 9 bases identical to TRBD1. Trimming at V came to 6 bases and at J to 9 bases, leaving 3 bases not matched to a gene. The CDR3 is 12 amino acids. Germline V lookup: CDR1 SNHLY, CDR2 FYNNEI. CDR3 nucleotide sequence: TGTGCCAGCAGGGGACAGGGAGGTGAGCAGTTCTTC. This gives the protein CASRGQGGEQFF.

This chain joins TRBV29-1 and TRBJ2-3; 8 bases line up with TRBD1. Germline trimming cut 6 bases from V and 3 bases from J; bases unmatched to any gene: 5. CDR1 and CDR2 (germline): SQVTM, ANQGSEA. CDR3 length: 13 residues. This chain's CDR3 is CSVGGQGTDTQYF. For the CDR3, the DNA is TGCAGCGTCGGAGGACAGGGAACAGATACGCAGTATTTT.

A few counts support this clonotype. The rearrangement joins TRBV20-1 to TRBJ2-3; 10 positions match TRBD2. J lost 7 bases, V lost 0 bases, and 7 bases had no gene match. This CDR3 comprises 15 residues. From germline, CDR1 is DFQATT and CDR2 SNEGSKA (reference sequence). CDR3 region: CSAREASGSGYTQYF. The CDR3 DNA reads as TGCAGTGCTAGAGAGGCTAGCGGGAGCGGTTATACGCAGTATTTT.

The V gene is TRBV4-1, the J gene TRBJ2-1, with 13 positions matching TRBD2. The V and J ends lost 0 bases and 6 bases, in that order; junction bases with no gene match: 5. Germline V gene sequence: CDR1 MGHRA, CDR2 YSYEKL. The CDR3 sequence is 17 residues long. The DNA of the CDR3 is TGCGCCAGCAGCCAAGACGTCGGGACTAGCGGGACCAATGAGCAGTTCTTC. Translated: CASSQDVGTSGTNEQFF.

V and J are TRBV3-1 and TRBJ2-7; TRBD2 agrees at 7 bases. Germline lookup yields CDR1 LGHDT and CDR2 YNNKEL (reference sequence). The CDR3 has 15 amino acids. J gave up 5 bases and V 0 bases, and 7 bases lay outside the gene matches. The chain's CDR3 is CASSQDWGGSNEQYF. The CDR3 DNA reads TGTGCCAGCAGCCAAGATTGGGGCGGGAGCAACGAGCAGTACTTC.

The rearrangement joins TRBV7-3 to TRBJ1-2; 9 bases are a match to TRBD1. The CDR3 spans 15 residues. Germline V gene sequence: CDR1 SGHTA, CDR2 FQGTGA. The J segment lost 5 bases and the V segment lost 5 bases, leaving 9 bases of the junction unmatched. CDR3 DNA sequence: TGTGCCAGCAGCATAGCGGGACAGGGAGAATATGGCTACACCTTC. Its protein product is CASSIAGQGEYGYTF.

The DNA for the CDR3 is TGTGCCATCAGTGAAACGGGACCCAAGTCGGGCACAGATACGCAGTATTTT. Translated: CAISETGPKSGTDTQYF. The chain has TRBV10-3 and TRBJ2-3; D might be TRBD1 or TRBD2, each matching 5 bases. Per the germline V gene, CDR1 is ENHRY and CDR2 is SYGVKD. The CDR3 is 17 amino acids. The V gene lost 3 bases and the J gene lost 1 base, with 17 bases spanning the gap.

This clonotype was detected only a few times. V is TRBV6-2 or TRBV6-3 and J is TRBJ1-1, with 7 bases that match TRBD1. This CDR3 has 14 residues. Unmatched junction bases numbered 10, after V lost 5 bases and J lost 7 bases. The germline V gene has CDR1 MNHEY and CDR2 SVGEGT. The CDR3 spells CASSPTGDGNEAFF. The DNA of the CDR3 is TGTGCCAGCAGTCCAACAGGGGACGGGAATGAAGCTTTCTTT.

This clonotype has just a few counts. V is TRBV11-2 and J is TRBJ2-3; D gene unclear. Trimming stripped 3 bases from V and 2 bases from J, with 12 bases between. Germline V gives CDR1 SGHAT, CDR2 FQNNGV. The CDR3 extends over 15 amino acids. The CDR3 reads CASSFSNSYTDTQYF. Here the CDR3 DNA reads TGTGCCAGCAGCTTTTCGAATTCGTACACAGATACGCAGTATTTT.

About this clonotype itself: The junction shows a germline mismatch at one end, possibly a read error. CDR3 region: CASSSPRGRREKLFF. The DNA for the CDR3 is TGTGCCAGCAGTTCTCCAAGGGGTCGTCGTGAAAAGCTGTTTTTT. The rearrangement joins TRBV28 to TRBJ1-4, with a tentative D call TRBD1 (5 bases). Germline assignment: CDR1 MDHEN and CDR2 SYDVKM. This CDR3 is built from 15 residues.

The chain uses TRBV4-3 and TRBJ2-7; D possibly corresponds to TRBD2 (6 bases). The CDR3 is made up of 16 amino acids. Germline-derived CDR1 and CDR2 are LGHNA and YSLEER. The V end was cut by 0 bases, the J end by 6 bases, with 18 bases between. The CDR3 is CASSQDWGQGLAEQYF. For the CDR3, the DNA is TGCGCCAGCAGCCAAGATTGGGGCCAGGGACTTGCCGAGCAGTACTTC.